A single sample gave rise to the 18 T cell receptor beta chains below, sequenced in a study of regulatory T cells in long-lasting Graves disease. Regarding time point: persistent/refractory GD, antithyroid drugs over 5 years with positive TRAb. Extracted PBMC RNA gave rise to the TCR library. The authors built TCR beta libraries using iRepertoire HTBI primers and Arm-PCR of CDR3 regions. TCRdb re-called the multiplex PCR reads through MiXCR, storing one row per CDR3 protein. The table has roughly 400,000 distinct CDR3 sequences, roughly 20% seen once; the top ten hold roughly 20%. Sequencing was performed on peripheral blood mononuclear cells (PBMCs), taken when the disease was refractory, from a patient treated with antithyroid drugs. Receptor source: a female donor with Graves disease.

This chain joins TRBV3-1 and TRBJ2-2; no reliable D call. Looked up from germline, CDR1 is LGHDT and CDR2 is YNNKEL (reference sequence). V lost 2 bases to trimming and J lost 0 bases, with 13 bases between them. This CDR3 comprises 17 residues. The CDR3 sequence: CASSQPTDLANTGELFF. CDR3 in DNA: TGTGCCAGCAGCCAACCCACAGATCTAGCGAACACCGGGGAGCTGTTTTTT.

This clonotype was found once. The chain couples TRBV20-1 to TRBJ2-7, with 9 bases that match TRBD1. Germline V gene sequence: CDR1 DFQATT, CDR2 SNEGSKA (reference sequence). The ends lost 6 bases at V and 3 bases at J; junction bases unmatched: 3. The CDR3 spans 12 residues. As DNA, the CDR3 is TGCAGTGCCACGGACAGGGGCTACGAGCAGTACTTC. Amino acids: CSATDRGYEQYF.

This clonotype has at least ten counts. The chain links TRBV28 to TRBJ1-6, with TRBD1 matching over 9 bases. The CDR3 spans 17 residues. V shed 4 bases and J 9 bases; nucleotides not matched to a gene: 13. CDR1 and CDR2 (germline): MDHEN, SYDVKM. The CDR3 loop reads CASSWSGLGQGGSPLHF. In nucleotides, the CDR3 is TGTGCCAGCAGTTGGAGTGGCTTGGGACAGGGTGGTTCACCCCTCCACTTT.

The chain joins TRBV12-3 or TRBV12-4 to TRBJ1-2; D unresolved. Trimming shortened V by 6 bases and J by 7 bases, and 12 bases separated the two germline ends. CDR3 length equals 12 residues. DNA of the CDR3: TGTGCCAGCAGCCCAGAGGATCTTGGCTACACCTTC. Amino acids: CASSPEDLGYTF.

This clonotype showed up just a few times. Germline and junction disagree at one end, which may indicate a read error. The chain uses TRBV12-3 or TRBV12-4 and TRBJ2-2; TRBD1 is a possible D gene (7 bases). The CDR3 sequence is 15 residues long. CDR3: CASSLATGSGGELFF. CDR3 DNA: TGTGCCAGCAGTTTAGCGACAGGGTCGGGCGGGGAGCTGTTTTTC.

This clonotype was detected ten times or more. The V call is TRBV27, the J call TRBJ1-5; unclear D gene. Germline CDR1 MNHEY, CDR2 SMNVEV (reference sequence). The CDR3 runs 15 residues. Trimming left V 2 bases short and J 3 bases short, with 11 bases between. CDR3 in amino acids: CASSLMGFNNQPQHF. The CDR3 region has the DNA TGTGCCAGCAGTTTAATGGGTTTCAACAATCAGCCCCAGCATTTT.

This clonotype was observed a handful of times. The gene calls are TRBV7-3 and TRBJ2-1, with D tentatively TRBD1 (6 bases). The CDR3 is 13 residues long. Germline CDR1 is SGHTA and CDR2 is FQGTGA. The V end was cut by 4 bases, the J end by 5 bases, with 9 bases between. CDR3 in DNA: TGTGCCAGCAGCTCCGGACAGCACAATGAGCAGTTCTTC. Its protein product is CASSSGQHNEQFF.

This clonotype has ten or more counts. CDR3 loop: CASSFSQLNQPQHF. DNA for the CDR3: TGTGCCAGCAGCTTTAGTCAACTCAATCAGCCCCAGCATTTT. The chain joins TRBV7-2 to TRBJ1-5; D uncertain. The CDR3 covers 14 residues. The germline V gene encodes CDR1 SGHTA and CDR2 FQGNSA. V shed 3 bases and J shed 3 bases, with 9 bases lying between them.

This clonotype was picked up many times. CDR3 in amino acids: CASSEQGWWDEQYF. In nucleotides, the CDR3 is TGTGCCAGCAGTGAACAGGGGTGGTGGGACGAGCAGTACTTC. The chain has TRBV6-1 and TRBJ2-7; weak D call: TRBD1 (6 bases). The V end was cut by 2 bases, the J end by 5 bases, with 13 bases between. There are 14 residues in the CDR3. CDR1 is MNHNS and CDR2 is SASEGT in the germline V gene.

This clonotype was observed at least ten times. V usage is TRBV12-3 or TRBV12-4 and J usage is TRBJ1-1; tentative D call: TRBD1 (6 bases). The CDR3 is 15 residues long. V lost 6 bases, J lost 1 base, and 15 bases lay in between. The CDR3 region is CASSPSGGQNTEAFF. In nucleotides, the CDR3 is TGTGCCAGCAGCCCCAGCGGGGGCCAGAACACTGAAGCTTTCTTT.

This clonotype came up many times. The chain carries TRBV3-1 and TRBJ2-7; no definite D call. The CDR3 is 14 residues long. CDR1 is LGHDT and CDR2 is YNNKEL in the germline V gene (reference sequence). V shed 0 bases and J shed 5 bases, with 11 bases lying between them. CDR3 DNA: TGTGCCAGCAGCCAAGATAGAAGCTTCCACGAGCAGTACTTC. It is translated as CASSQDRSFHEQYF.

This clonotype was seen at least ten times. The V call is TRBV7-9, the J call TRBJ2-7; 7 bases line up with TRBD1. The length of the CDR3 is 14 residues. Trimming removed 5 bases from V and 0 bases from J; junction bases left unmatched: 4. Germline assignment: CDR1 SEHNR and CDR2 FQNEAQ (reference sequence). CDR3 sequence reads: CASSRDSNSYEQYF. In nucleotides, the CDR3 is TGTGCCAGCAGCCGGGACAGTAACTCCTACGAGCAGTACTTC.

This clonotype occurred a few times. This sequence joins TRBV20-1 and TRBJ2-7; D unresolved. There are 12 residues in the CDR3. Looked up from germline, CDR1 is DFQATT and CDR2 is SNEGSKA (reference sequence). The V end was cut by 0 bases, the J end by 4 bases, with 7 bases between. In DNA, the CDR3 is TGCAGTGCTAGAGATTCGCTATACGAGCAGTACTTC. Protein: CSARDSLYEQYF.

The rearrangement uses TRBV6-1 and TRBJ1-5, with D tentatively TRBD1 (5 bases). CDR1 and CDR2 (germline): MNHNS, SASEGT. V shed 5 bases and J shed 2 bases, with 16 bases lying between them. This CDR3 spans 16 amino acids. The CDR3 DNA is TGTGCCAGCAGTTACGATTTGGGGGTTGGCAATCAGCCCCAGCATTTT. Its protein product is CASSYDLGVGNQPQHF.

In this sample, this clonotype turned up many times. The chain uses TRBV10-3 and TRBJ2-7, with TRBD1 matching 8 bases. With V trimmed by 5 bases and J by 3 bases, 15 bases remained unmatched. The CDR3 runs 17 residues. Germline V gene data show CDR1 as ENHRY and CDR2 as SYGVKD. In DNA, the CDR3 is TGTGCCATCAGTTCTCCGTGGACAGGGCGGTCCAACTACGAGCAGTACTTC. It specifies CAISSPWTGRSNYEQYF.

Many counts were recorded for this clonotype. This chain connects TRBV28 to TRBJ1-2, with 7 nucleotides matching TRBD1. CDR1 is MDHEN, CDR2 SYDVKM, per germline. The CDR3 contains 15 residues. Germline trimming cut 4 bases from V and 2 bases from J; bases unmatched to any gene: 7. CDR3 DNA: TGTGCCAGCAGTTCCTCGGGACAGATGAACTATGGCTACACCTTC. Protein: CASSSSGQMNYGYTF.

The J gene is TRBJ1-1, the V gene TRBV12-3 or TRBV12-4; weak D call: TRBD1 (5 bases). The length of the CDR3 is 15 residues. The V end was cut by 6 bases, the J end by 5 bases, with 19 bases between. CDR3 region: CASRIRGAGGTEAFF. The CDR3 nucleotides read TGTGCCAGCAGGATTAGAGGGGCTGGGGGAACTGAAGCTTTCTTT.

Regarding this clonotype: A junction boundary mismatches the germline segment, possibly from a read error. The chain recombines TRBV27 with TRBJ1-2; 10 bases are shared with TRBD1. There are 15 residues in the CDR3. Per the germline V gene, CDR1 is MNHEY and CDR2 is SMNVEV (reference sequence). CDR3 in DNA: TGTGCCGGCAGTCCGTTGACAGGGGGCAGCTATGGCTACACCTTC. Its protein product is CAGSPLTGGSYGYTF.